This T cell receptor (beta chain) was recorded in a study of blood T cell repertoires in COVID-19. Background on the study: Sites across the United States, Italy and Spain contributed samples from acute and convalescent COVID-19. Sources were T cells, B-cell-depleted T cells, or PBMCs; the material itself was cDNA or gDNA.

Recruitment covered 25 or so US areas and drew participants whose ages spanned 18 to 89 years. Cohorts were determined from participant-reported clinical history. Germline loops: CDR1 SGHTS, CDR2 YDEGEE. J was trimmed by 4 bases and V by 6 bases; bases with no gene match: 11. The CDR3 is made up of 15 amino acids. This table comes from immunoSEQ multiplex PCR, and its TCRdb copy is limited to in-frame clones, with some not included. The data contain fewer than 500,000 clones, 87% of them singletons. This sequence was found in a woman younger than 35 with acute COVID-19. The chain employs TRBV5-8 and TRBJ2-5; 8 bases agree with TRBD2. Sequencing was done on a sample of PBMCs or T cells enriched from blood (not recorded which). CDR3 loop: CASTKSSGGRETQYF. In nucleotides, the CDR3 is TGTGCCAGCACAAAAAGTTCGGGGGGGCGAGAGACCCAGTACTTC. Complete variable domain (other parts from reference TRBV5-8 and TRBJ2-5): EAGVTQSPTHLIKTRGQQATLRCSPISGHTSVYWYQQALGLGLQFLLWYDEGEERNRGNFPPRFSGRQFPNYSSELNVNALELEDSALYLCASTKSSGGRETQYFGPGTRLLVL.